The rows below give T cell receptor beta chains drawn from one sample of a study of beta chain features in type 1 diabetes. Here immunoSEQ multiplex PCR was the method, and the copy in TCRdb shows in-frame clones only, minus some. The top ten hold around 0.79% of the sample, which has around 130,000 clones, roughly 10% seen once. Material for sequencing was central memory CD4+ T cells from blood. All receptors derive from a young man with type 1 diabetes. Each CDR3 is given without its conserved first and last residue. Fields, in order: J gene, V gene, CDR3 protein.

TRBJ1-6,TRBV2,ASSWTTYNSPLH
TRBJ2-7,TRBV15,ATAKNPSGGGTYEQY
TRBJ2-5,TRBV7-9,ASTPVAGGHETQY
TRBJ2-6,TRBV5-1,ASSPSGEGSGANVLT
TRBJ2-7,TRBV11-2,ASSSSSLAGLEQY
TRBJ2-5,TRBV10-3,AIKTGNQETQY
TRBJ1-6,TRBV4-3,ASSQDPPSRGNNSPLH
TRBJ2-1,TRBV7-2,ASSRTHKVNNEQF
TRBJ2-5,TRBV9,ASSVGVAGGPTQETQY
TRBJ2-6,TRBV18,AGSGTATLGANVLT
TRBJ1-5,TRBV5-1,ASSLTGGDQPQH
TRBJ2-1,TRBV2,ASSRLGLGYNEQF
TRBJ1-1,TRBV2,ASSIQGAGTEAF
TRBJ1-1,TRBV29-1,SVEFLAGGRTEAF
TRBJ1-2,TRBV2,ASIRGGLSPGYGYT
TRBJ2-7,TRBV15,ATSGPNTGSYEQY
TRBJ2-5,TRBV7-2,ASSSMGGVVSETQY
TRBJ2-3,TRBV10-3,AISPRGQDTQY
TRBJ2-7,TRBV25-1,ASWGGTGAYEQY
TRBJ2-7,TRBV5-1,ASSQDRPQGSEQY